This T cell receptor (beta chain) was observed in a study of Graves' ophthalmopathy and Graves' hyperthyroidism. On the study more broadly: Upon initial diagnosis and before any treatment, peripheral blood was collected. Overall study findings and caveats: Also, most clonotypes expanded in the thyroid above 0.001 frequency appeared in blood.

TCR beta CDR3 amplification used RNA transcripts. First-round RT-PCR relied on HTBI primers, and a second-round multiplex PCR came next. TCRdb called the multiplex PCR reads again in MiXCR, with one record for every CDR3 protein. The repertoire holds fewer than 250,000 distinct CDR3 sequences, with approximately 28% as singletons. It was on clinical symptoms, serum thyroxine, TRAb, thyroid ultrasound and orbital computed tomography that diagnosis relied. The source of the PBMCs was about 10 ml of fresh peripheral blood. Many counts were recorded for this clonotype. What it binds is not known. Sequenced sample: peripheral blood. The sequence came from a man aged 45 to 65 with Graves' ophthalmopathy.

The CDR3 sequence: CASSIDSRGPYTGELFF. As DNA, the CDR3 is TGTGCCAGTAGTATAGATTCAAGGGGCCCCTACACCGGGGAGCTGTTTTTT. V usage is TRBV19 and J usage is TRBJ2-2; TRBD1 might be the D (5 bases). The CDR3 sequence is 17 residues long. Germline-derived CDR1 and CDR2 are LNHDA and SQIVND (reference sequence). Trimming removed 0 bases at V and 3 bases at J, with 14 bases between.